Presented here are 26 T cell receptor beta chains from one specimen sequenced in a study of Ad26.COV2.S vaccination and SARS-CoV-2 variants. Documented treatment: 15 to 20 received Ad26.COV2.S at low or high dose, single or two shots; 5 received placebo; per-sample allocation not given. Sampling happened 63 days after the first vaccine or placebo injection. Generated by immunoSEQ multiplex PCR, the TCRdb table keeps only in-frame clones and is missing some. The profile shows fewer than 500,000 clones, roughly 89% of them singletons. The sample consisted of peripheral blood, taken in a trial of Ad26.COV2.S vaccine versus placebo. The origin of the receptors is a person between 18 and 65 years old who received the Ad26.COV2.S COVID-19 vaccine or a placebo.

This clone has a single count. The J gene is TRBJ2-5, the V gene TRBV9, with D possibly called TRBD1 or TRBD2 (5 bases each). Germline values: CDR1 SGDLS, CDR2 YYNGEE. V was trimmed by 0 bases and J by 1 base, leaving 13 bases between them. CDR3 length equals 16 residues. The CDR3 is CASSVVAGTLQETQYF. In DNA form, the CDR3 reads TGTGCCAGCAGCGTAGTGGCTGGGACCCTCCAAGAGACCCAGTACTTC.

The chain links TRBV19 to TRBJ2-7; 9 bases are a match to TRBD1. The CDR3 has 18 amino acids. CDR1 LNHDA and CDR2 SQIVND come from the germline V gene (reference sequence). V lost 6 bases and J lost 1; bases outside the gene matches: 16. The CDR3 DNA follows: TGTGCCAGTAGCTTTACTGGACAGGGGCAGGGTCGGTCCTACGAGCAGTACTTC. It is translated as CASSFTGQGQGRSYEQYF.

This clone showed up just once. The CDR3 loop is CASRIGYEQYF. In nucleotides, the CDR3 is TGTGCCAGCAGAATAGGGTACGAGCAGTACTTC. The chain uses TRBV25-1 and TRBJ2-7, with D unclear. Looked up from germline, CDR1 is MGHDK and CDR2 is SYGVNS. The CDR3 runs 11 residues. V lost 6 bases to trimming and J lost 4 bases, with 7 bases between them.

This clone was observed a single time. The CDR3, as DNA: TGTGCCAGCAGTTTCGTGGGGGGGAATCAGCCCCAGCATTTT. Encoded protein: CASSFVGGNQPQHF. The V and J genes are TRBV27 and TRBJ1-5, with D possibly matching TRBD1 (5 bases). The germline V gene has CDR1 MNHEY and CDR2 SMNVEV (reference sequence). The V gene lost 3 bases and the J gene lost 4 bases, with 10 bases spanning the gap. The CDR3 contains 14 residues.

The J gene is TRBJ2-1, the V gene TRBV19; D is uncertain. The length of the CDR3 is 14 residues. The germline gives CDR1 LNHDA, CDR2 SQIVND (reference sequence). Trimming left V 3 bases short and J 4 bases short, with 10 bases between. CDR3 nucleotides: TGTGCCAGTAGTATTCCCCTCCGGTACAATGAGCAGTTCTTC. The encoded protein is CASSIPLRYNEQFF.

This sequence joins TRBV15 and TRBJ2-7; tentative D call: TRBD2 (5 bases). With 0 bases removed from V and 0 bases from J, the gap between germline ends came to 12 bases. CDR3 length: 16 residues. The germline V gene has CDR1 LNHNV and CDR2 YYDKDF (reference sequence). For the CDR3, the DNA is TGTGCCACCAGCAGAGATAGACTACCTAGCTCCTACGAGCAGTACTTC. Translating gives CATSRDRLPSSYEQYF.

CDR3 bases: TGTGCCAGCCGGGAGCCTAATGAAAAACTGTTTTTT. It translates to CASREPNEKLFF. The chain joins TRBV6-5 to TRBJ1-4; D remains unclear. The V gene lost 8 bases and the J gene lost 3 bases, with 7 bases spanning the gap. Germline V lookup: CDR1 MNHEY, CDR2 SVGAGI. The CDR3 contains 12 residues.

The V and J genes are TRBV19 and TRBJ2-4, with D perhaps matching TRBD2 (5 bases). Germline CDR1 is LNHDA and CDR2 is SQIVND (reference sequence). This CDR3 is built from 17 residues. With 4 bases removed from V and 0 bases from J, the gap between germline ends came to 16 bases. In DNA, the CDR3 is TGTGCCAGTAGTAGAGCACTTAACGGGATAGCCAAAAACATTCAGTACTTC. Translating gives CASSRALNGIAKNIQYF.

In the case of this clone: This sample also contains other DNA sequences that code for the same CDR3. The chain employs TRBV5-1 and TRBJ2-5; the D gene is possibly TRBD1 (6 bases). This CDR3 is 14 amino acids long. Per the germline V gene, CDR1 is SGHRS and CDR2 is YFSETQ. V was clipped by 0 bases and J by 5 bases, with 11 bases between them. Here the CDR3 reads CASSLVGQGETQYF. As DNA, the CDR3 is TGCGCCAGCAGCTTGGTCGGTCAGGGGGAGACCCAGTACTTC.

About this clone itself: The junction differs from germline at one of its ends, possibly a read error. The J gene is TRBJ2-5, the V gene TRBV5-1, with TRBD2 as a possible D gene (5 bases). The CDR3 spans 16 residues. Germline V gene sequence: CDR1 SGHRS, CDR2 YFSETQ. CDR3 region: CASSLGLQLGQGTQYF. As DNA, the CDR3 is TGCGCCAGCAGCTTAGGACTCCAGTTGGGTCAAGGGACCCAGTACTTC.

This clone was picked up one time. The chain uses TRBV6-5 and TRBJ1-5; D may be TRBD1 (6 bases). The CDR3 runs to 15 residues. Germline CDR1 reads MNHEY; CDR2 reads SVGAGI. Between the trimmed V and J ends, which lost 6 bases and 0 bases, there was a span of 12 bases. The CDR3 sequence: CASRSTGYSNQPQHF. CDR3 in DNA: TGTGCCAGCAGATCGACAGGTTATAGCAATCAGCCCCAGCATTTT.

This clone was detected once. Other DNA sequences of this sample code for an identical CDR3. V gene TRBV29-1 combines with J gene TRBJ2-6; TRBD2 is a possible D gene (5 bases). The CDR3 sequence is 12 residues long. Germline lookup yields CDR1 SQVTM and CDR2 ANQGSEA. V shed 2 bases and J shed 7 bases, with 6 bases lying between them. CDR3 loop: CSVESGANVLTF. The CDR3 region has the DNA TGCAGCGTTGAAAGCGGAGCCAACGTCCTGACTTTC.

The V and J genes are TRBV5-5 and TRBJ1-3; D not resolved. From germline, CDR1 is SGHKS and CDR2 YYEKEE (reference sequence). The germline V and J ends were trimmed by 0 bases and 2 bases, with 6 bases remaining between them. The CDR3 has 14 amino acids. CDR3 sequence reads: CASSLGPTGNTIYF. In DNA, the CDR3 is TGTGCCAGCAGCTTGGGTCCAACTGGAAACACCATATATTTT.

CDR3 nucleotide sequence: TGTGCCAGCAGTTACTCGAGTACCACAGATACGCAGTATTTT. It encodes CASSYSSTTDTQYF. The rearrangement uses TRBV6-5 and TRBJ2-3; unclear D gene. The ends were cut back, 0 bases at V and 2 bases at J, with 6 bases in the middle. Germline V gene sequence: CDR1 MNHEY, CDR2 SVGAGI. The CDR3 runs to 14 residues.

This clone showed up just a few times. This clone may be a read error of a much larger clone one base away. CDR3 sequence (DNA): TGTGCCAGCAGCCAAGCGGGGGCAGGGAGGGGGACCCAGTACTTC. This gives the protein CASSQAGAGRGTQYF. V and J are TRBV4-2 and TRBJ2-5, with a tentative D call TRBD2 (7 bases). The length of the CDR3 is 15 residues. Germline V gene sequence: CDR1 LGHNA, CDR2 YNFKEQ. V lost 1 base, J lost 7 bases, and 16 bases lay in between.

This chain joins TRBV6-5 and TRBJ1-3, with no clear D. Germline V gene sequence: CDR1 MNHEY, CDR2 SVGAGI. This CDR3 region has 14 residues. V lost 4 bases, J lost 4 bases, and 11 bases lay in between. The CDR3, as DNA: TGTGCCAGCAGTTCCCCTTTACTCGGAAACACCATATATTTT. Encoded protein: CASSSPLLGNTIYF.

This clone was found a few times. The V call is TRBV6-5, the J call TRBJ1-6; 7 positions agree with TRBD1. Germline V lookup: CDR1 MNHEY, CDR2 SVGAGI. V shed 11 bases, J shed 6 bases, and the junction held 7 bases outside the gene matches. The CDR3 extends over 13 amino acids. The CDR3 DNA reads as TGTGCCGGAACCGGGACAGTTAATTCACCCCTCCACTTT. Translating it yields CAGTGTVNSPLHF.

This sequence joins TRBV7-3 and TRBJ2-4, with D possibly being TRBD2 (5 bases). Trimming removed 7 bases from V and 4 bases from J, with 17 bases in between. Germline V gives CDR1 SGHTA, CDR2 FQGTGA. This CDR3 has 15 amino acids. CDR3 in DNA: TGTGCCAGCACTCAAGCGGAGGTCTCAAAAAACATTCAGTACTTC. Protein: CASTQAEVSKNIQYF.

The V and J genes are TRBV28 and TRBJ2-7; D perhaps matches TRBD1 (6 bases). CDR1 and CDR2 from the germline V gene are MDHEN and SYDVKM. This CDR3 region has 12 residues. Between the trimmed V and J ends, which lost 7 bases and 2 bases, there was a span of 9 bases. Here the CDR3 reads CASMDRPYEQYF. In DNA form, the CDR3 reads TGTGCCAGCATGGACAGACCCTACGAGCAGTACTTC.

The J gene is TRBJ1-2, the V gene TRBV24-1; 9 positions agree with TRBD1. This CDR3 has 13 residues. V lost 9 bases, J lost 8 bases, and 9 bases stayed unmatched. Germline values: CDR1 KGHDR, CDR2 SFDVKD. This CDR3 is CATSLGTGRGYTF. DNA for the CDR3: TGTGCCACCTCTCTTGGGACAGGGAGAGGCTACACCTTC.

J is TRBJ1-6 and V is TRBV6-2 or TRBV6-3; D unresolved. V lost 6 bases and J lost 0, with 12 bases in between. The V gene's germline CDR1 is MNHEY and CDR2 SVGEGT. The CDR3 totals 16 residues. The CDR3 sequence is CASSPALGSYNSPLHF. The CDR3, as DNA: TGTGCCAGCAGCCCTGCGCTGGGCTCCTATAATTCACCCCTCCACTTT.

The V call is TRBV6-2 or TRBV6-3, the J call TRBJ1-2; D ambiguous. This CDR3 is 14 amino acids long. CDR1 and CDR2 (germline): MNHEY, SVGEGT. The V end lost 5 bases, the J end lost 5 bases, and 15 bases lay between the germline ends. In DNA, the CDR3 is TGTGCCAGCAGTCCAACTCCTATCGGGTATGGCTACACCTTC. It is translated as CASSPTPIGYGYTF.

V is TRBV19 and J is TRBJ1-6; 7 bases map to TRBD1. Trimming at V came to 6 bases and at J to 0 bases, leaving 8 bases not matched to a gene. Germline loops: CDR1 LNHDA, CDR2 SQIVND (reference sequence). This CDR3 has 17 amino acids. As DNA, the CDR3 is TGTGCCAGTAGCCTCCGACAGGGAGGCTCCTATAATTCACCCCTCCACTTT. Translation: CASSLRQGGSYNSPLHF.

Concerning this clone: Other DNA sequences within the sample encode an identical CDR3. The chain's CDR3 is CASSLGQTQETQYF. CDR3 DNA sequence: TGCGCCAGCAGCTTGGGTCAGACCCAAGAGACCCAGTACTTC. The chain employs TRBV5-1 and TRBJ2-5; D is unclear. CDR1 SGHRS and CDR2 YFSETQ come from the germline V gene. The V gene lost 0 bases and the J gene lost 1 base, with 7 bases spanning the gap. The CDR3 has 14 residues.

The chain carries TRBV5-6 and TRBJ2-7; D tentatively reads TRBD1 or TRBD2 (5 bases each). The CDR3 has 13 amino acids. Germline V lookup: CDR1 SGHDT, CDR2 YYEEEE. V was shortened by 3 bases and J by 4 bases, with 11 bases between the two germline ends. CDR3 sequence (DNA): TGTGCCAGCAGCTCGACCTGGGGGTACGAGCAGTACTTC. Translating it yields CASSSTWGYEQYF.

The V gene is TRBV30, the J gene TRBJ1-1; unclear D gene. The CDR3 totals 14 residues. V lost 0 bases to trimming and J lost 3 bases, with 11 bases between them. Germline values: CDR1 GTSNPN, CDR2 SVGIG (reference sequence). The CDR3 nucleotides are TGTGCCTGGAGTGTACTCGTTGGGGACACTGAAGCTTTCTTT. Translating it yields CAWSVLVGDTEAFF.